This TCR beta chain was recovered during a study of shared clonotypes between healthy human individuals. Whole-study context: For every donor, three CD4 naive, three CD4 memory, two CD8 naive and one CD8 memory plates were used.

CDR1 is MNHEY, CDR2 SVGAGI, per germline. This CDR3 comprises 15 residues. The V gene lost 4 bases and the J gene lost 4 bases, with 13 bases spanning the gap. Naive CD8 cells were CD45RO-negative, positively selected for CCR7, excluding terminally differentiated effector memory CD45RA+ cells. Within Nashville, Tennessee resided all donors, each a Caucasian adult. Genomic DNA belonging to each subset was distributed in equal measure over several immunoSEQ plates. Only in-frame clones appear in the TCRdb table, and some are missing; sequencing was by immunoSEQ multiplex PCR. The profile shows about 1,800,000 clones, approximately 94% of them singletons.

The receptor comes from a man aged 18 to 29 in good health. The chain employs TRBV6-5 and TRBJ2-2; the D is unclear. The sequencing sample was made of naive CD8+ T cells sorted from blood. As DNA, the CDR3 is TGTGCCAGCAGTTCTACTTCCTTACCCACCGGGGAGCTGTTTTTT. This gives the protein CASSSTSLPTGELFF.